This section outlines one TCR beta chain sequence together with its context. Patients who had autoimmune disease history or got systemic immunosuppression were left out. Peripheral blood came from all dose cohorts at three timepoints. CDR1 and CDR2 (germline): SGHNT, YYREEE (reference sequence). Trimming cost V 1 base and J 2 bases; bases outside gene matches: 2. This CDR3 is 14 amino acids long. The entry originates in a study of OX40 agonist ivuxolimab in advanced cancers. Overall study context: An anti-OX40 (CD134) antibody with agonistic activity, ivuxolimab, was administered to patients. Checkpoint inhibitors had been given previously to roughly 40% of patients.

Generated by immunoSEQ multiplex PCR, the TCRdb table keeps only in-frame clones and is missing some. Of roughly 100,000 clones listed, 86% are singletons. The chain has TRBV5-4 and TRBJ2-5, with 7 bases matching TRBD1. The TCR originated in an adult with an advanced solid tumor such as melanoma, head and neck, liver or kidney cancer. This material consisted of CD4+ or CD8+ T cells sorted from blood, taken in a trial of the OX40 agonist ivuxolimab. DNA of the CDR3: TGTGCCAGCAGCTTGAGGACAGGACAAGAGACCCAGTACTTC. Protein: CASSLRTGQETQYF. The full variable domain, in which reference TRBV5-4 and TRBJ2-5 provide the parts outside the CDR3, is ETGVTQSPTHLIKTRGQQVTLRCSSQSGHNTVSWYQQALGQGPQFIFQYYREEENGRGNFPPRFSGLQFPNYSSELNVNALELDDSALYLCASSLRTGQETQYFGPGTRLLVL.